Listed here are 5 T cell receptor beta chains from one sample, sequenced in a study of regulatory T cells in long-lasting Graves disease. With iRepertoire HTBI primers and Arm-PCR of CDR3 regions, TCR beta libraries were built. MiXCR was run by TCRdb on the multiplex PCR reads, yielding one entry per CDR3 protein. Of roughly 320,000 distinct CDR3 sequences listed, 16% are singletons. This sample's time point: newly diagnosed GD, antithyroid drugs for less than 3 months. Following extraction of RNA from PBMCs, that RNA was used to make the TCR library. These data also featured in a second study, about T cells in Graves' hyperthyroidism and ophthalmopathy.

This specimen was peripheral blood mononuclear cells (PBMCs), taken at new diagnosis, from a patient treated with antithyroid drugs. All receptors derive from a man aged 35 to 55 with Graves disease.

V is TRBV2 and J is TRBJ1-2; 8 positions match TRBD1. There are 12 residues in the CDR3. CDR1 and CDR2 (germline): SNHLY, FYNNEI. Germline trimming cut 6 bases from V and 6 bases from J; bases unmatched to any gene: 3. CDR3 DNA sequence: TGTGCCAGCAGGGCAGGGGGCGATGGCTACACCTTC. As protein: CASRAGGDGYTF.

This clonotype has ten or more counts. The chain uses TRBV3-1 and TRBJ2-7; TRBD1 agrees at 9 bases. Germline CDR1 LGHDT, CDR2 YNNKEL (reference sequence). CDR3 size: 14 residues. V gave up 5 bases and J gave up 5 bases; unmatched junction bases: 7. The CDR3 is CASSWDRDHHEQYF. In DNA form, the CDR3 reads TGTGCCAGCAGCTGGGACAGGGATCACCACGAGCAGTACTTC.

This clonotype appeared a few times. The chain is built from TRBV29-1 and TRBJ2-7; TRBD1 aligns across 8 bases. CDR1 is SQVTM and CDR2 is ANQGSEA in the germline V gene. V lost 0 bases, J lost 6 bases, and 7 bases stayed unmatched. The CDR3 is 14 residues long. CDR3 DNA: TGCAGCGTTGAAGATCCCCCAGGGGGCATCGAGCAGTACTTC. The encoded protein is CSVEDPPGGIEQYF.

Only a few counts were recorded for this clonotype. The genes are TRBV27 and TRBJ2-1, with D tentatively TRBD2 (7 bases). Germline V gene lookup returns CDR1 MNHEY and CDR2 SMNVEV (reference sequence). Trimming took off 10 bases at V and 3 bases at J, with 10 bases between the two ends. The CDR3 consists of 12 residues. The CDR3 DNA is TGTGCCACCGGGGGGCACTACAATGAGCAGTTCTTC. This codes for CATGGHYNEQFF.

This clonotype was counted many times. The chain has TRBV4-1 and TRBJ2-7, with 7 bases that match TRBD1. This CDR3 is 16 amino acids long. Trimming removed 0 bases from V and 0 bases from J; junction bases left unmatched: 5. Germline V gene data show CDR1 as MGHRA and CDR2 as YSYEKL. Written as DNA, the CDR3 is TGCGCCAGCAGCCAAGATACAGGGGCGGGCTCCTACGAGCAGTACTTC. It is translated as CASSQDTGAGSYEQYF.